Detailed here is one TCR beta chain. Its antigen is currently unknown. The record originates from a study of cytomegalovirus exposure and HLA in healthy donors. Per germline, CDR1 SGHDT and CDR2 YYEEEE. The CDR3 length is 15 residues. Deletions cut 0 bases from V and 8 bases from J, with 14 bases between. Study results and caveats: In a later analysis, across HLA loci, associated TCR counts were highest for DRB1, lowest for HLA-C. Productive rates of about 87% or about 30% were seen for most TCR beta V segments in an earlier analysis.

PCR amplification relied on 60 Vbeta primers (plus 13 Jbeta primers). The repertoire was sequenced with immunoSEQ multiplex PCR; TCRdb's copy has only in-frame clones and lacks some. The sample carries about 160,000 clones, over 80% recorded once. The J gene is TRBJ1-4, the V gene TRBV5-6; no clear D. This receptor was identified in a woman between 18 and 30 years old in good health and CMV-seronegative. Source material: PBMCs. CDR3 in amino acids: CASSLVSGGREKLFF. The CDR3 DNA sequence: TGTGCCAGCAGCTTGGTCTCAGGAGGGAGGGAAAAACTGTTTTTT.